Below are 2 T cell receptor beta chains sequenced from a single sample in a study of blood T cell repertoires in COVID-19 (TCRdb year 2020). The library relied on the immunoSEQ multiplex PCR assay. As stored in TCRdb, this immuneACCESS dataset retains in-frame rearrangements with V and J assigned. A fraction of the clones does not appear; measured against another copy, unresolved V genes explain less than half of the discrepancy, and the remainder lacks a known reason. This sample is represented by approximately 62,000 clones; 65% to 85% of them were singletons. Together, the top ten hold over 6% of the sample. The sample consisted of peripheral blood. Receptor source: a woman between 50 and 59 years old with active or convalescent COVID-19.

The rearrangement uses TRBV10-3 and TRBJ1-6; TRBD1 agrees at 8 bases. V shed 3 bases, J shed 7 bases, and the junction held 5 bases outside the gene matches. CDR1 and CDR2 (germline): ENHRY, SYGVKD. The CDR3 is 15 residues long. CDR3 in DNA: TGTGCCATCAGTGACCTCGGACAGGGCAATTCACCCCTCCACTTT. Its protein product is CAISDLGQGNSPLHF.

The rearrangement uses TRBV4-1 and TRBJ2-5; TRBD2 matches 12 bases. This CDR3 has 17 residues. J lost 4 bases, V lost 6 bases, and 12 bases had no gene match. CDR1 and CDR2 (germline): MGHRA, YSYEKL. In DNA form, the CDR3 reads TGCGCCAGCAGTCCTCACCGGGGACTAGCGGGTGGAGAGACCCAGTACTTC. It codes for CASSPHRGLAGGETQYF.